These T cell receptor beta chains were read from a single sample in a study of beta chain features in type 1 diabetes. Assay: immunoSEQ multiplex PCR; the TCRdb copy retains only in-frame clones and omits some. This table has around 250,000 clones, around 13% appearing once. The sample taken for sequencing was naive CD4+ T cells from blood. The receptors shown here come from a man aged 25-45 years with type 1 diabetes. Each CDR3 is given with its conserved first and last residue. D genes are given only for firm matches. Rows may omit the clone size; those that give it use once, few, many or a size class.

j_call clone_size v_call d_call cdr3_nt cdr3_aa
TRBJ2-3 few TRBV5-1 TRBD1 TGCGCCAGCAGCCCTCAAGGACAGGGGAGCACAGATACGCAGTATTTT CASSPQGQGSTDTQYF
TRBJ2-2 NA TRBV10-3 TRBD2 TGTGCCATCAGCTCTAGCGGGAGCCCGAACACCGGGGAGCTGTTTTTT CAISSSGSPNTGELFF
TRBJ1-2 NA TRBV7-9 NA TGTGCCAGCAGCTTAGCTGGGGGGGAGAACGGCTACACCTTC CASSLAGGENGYTF
TRBJ2-7 few TRBV27 NA TGTGCCAGCAGTCCAACAGGACAGTGGCTCTACGAGCAGTACTTC CASSPTGQWLYEQYF
TRBJ2-1 NA TRBV10-3 NA TGTGCCATCAGTGAAAGATCCCAGAACAATGAGCAGTTCTTC CAISERSQNNEQFF
TRBJ2-3 few TRBV2 TRBD2 TGTGCCAGCAGTCAGCGGGAGGGGTCGACAGATACGCAGTATTTT CASSQREGSTDTQYF
TRBJ2-7 NA TRBV6-1 NA TGTGCCAGCGCAGCGTCGTACTACGAGCAGTACTTC CASAASYYEQYF
TRBJ2-4 many TRBV28 NA TGTGCCAGCAGTTCCAGGGTGAACATTCAGTACTTC CASSSRVNIQYF
TRBJ1-5 NA TRBV25-1 NA TGTGCCAGCAGTGCCTGGGAGCCAGGTGAACAGCCCCAGCATTTT CASSAWEPGEQPQHF
TRBJ1-4 NA TRBV7-9 NA TGTGCCAGCGTGGAACAGGGAGACAATGAAAAACTGTTTTTT CASVEQGDNEKLFF
TRBJ1-6 few TRBV6-5 NA TGTGCCAGCAATGACCGGTCGGGGAATTCACCCCTCCACTTT CASNDRSGNSPLHF
TRBJ1-6 NA TRBV7-8 TRBD1 TGTGCCAGCAGCGTAACCGGGACAGGGGTATCACCCCTCCACTTT CASSVTGTGVSPLHF
TRBJ2-5 NA TRBV5-4 TRBD2 TGTGCCAGCAGCGGGAAACTAGCGGGGGGGCCCGAGACCCAGTACTTC CASSGKLAGGPETQYF
TRBJ1-1 few TRBV7-2 NA TGTGCCAGCAGGCGGCAGGGGAACACTGAAGCTTTCTTT CASRRQGNTEAFF
TRBJ2-7 NA TRBV5-1 NA TGCGCCAGCAGCCCTAGGGGGAGTGGGAAGGAGTTC CASSPRGSGKEF
TRBJ2-7 few TRBV19 NA TGTGCCAGTAGTATTGAGGCAGGGCCCTACGAGCAGTACTTC CASSIEAGPYEQYF
TRBJ2-2 NA TRBV27 NA TGTGCCAGCAAACTGACAGGCGACACCGGGGAGCTGTTTTTT CASKLTGDTGELFF
TRBJ2-7 few TRBV30 TRBD2 TGTGCCTGGAGTGTAATGCTCGGGGGAGGGATCTACGAGCAGTACTTC CAWSVMLGGGIYEQYF
TRBJ2-2 few TRBV6-1 NA TGTGCCAGCAGTGAAGCCACCGTAGGGGCCGGGGAGCTGTTTTTT CASSEATVGAGELFF
TRBJ2-3 NA TRBV14 TRBD1 TGTGCCAGCAGCCGCCGACCCGGACAGGATCTAGATACGCAGTATTTT CASSRRPGQDLDTQYF
TRBJ2-1 NA TRBV6-6 NA TGTGCCAGCCAGACAGAAAATGAGCAGTTCTTC CASQTENEQFF
TRBJ2-4 few TRBV2 TRBD2 TGTGCCAGCAGTCCCCAACATCGACTAGCGGAGGAGGGGAACATTCAGTACTTC CASSPQHRLAEEGNIQYF
TRBJ1-1 NA TRBV29-1 NA TGCAGCGTTGCATCCGGGTACACTGAAGCTTTCTTT CSVASGYTEAFF
TRBJ2-5 NA TRBV11-3 NA TGTGCCAGCAGCTTCCCAGGGGCCCGACGGACCCAGTACTTC CASSFPGARRTQYF
TRBJ1-5 NA TRBV6-5 TRBD1 TGTGCCAGCAGCTTAAGACAGGGGAATCAGCCCCAGCATTTT CASSLRQGNQPQHF
TRBJ2-5 NA TRBV11-2 NA TGTGCCAGCAGCTTGACGGGGTTGGAGACCCAGTACTTC CASSLTGLETQYF
TRBJ2-7 NA TRBV6-6 NA TGTGCCAGCAAGGTGACAGCCCGTTACGAGCAGTACTTC CASKVTARYEQYF
TRBJ2-5 NA TRBV9 NA TGTGCCAGCAGCGTAGCCCCCAGGAGGGAAGAGACCCAGTACTTC CASSVAPRREETQYF
TRBJ1-5 NA TRBV19 NA TGTGCCAGTAGTGCCTCGACAGGCCGCAATCAGCCCCAGCATTTT CASSASTGRNQPQHF
TRBJ2-7 few TRBV11-2 NA TGTGCCAGCAGCTTACCCGGGACAACCGAGCAGTACTTC CASSLPGTTEQYF
TRBJ2-3 NA TRBV5-1 NA TGCGCCAGCAGCACGGGACCCCCCTCGGGGGCGCAGTATTTT CASSTGPPSGAQYF
TRBJ2-3 NA TRBV2 TRBD1 TGTGCCAGCACTAGGGACAGGGGGGCCGATACGCAGTATTTT CASTRDRGADTQYF
TRBJ1-5 few TRBV19 NA TGTGCCAGTAGTATCGGTAATGGAGGATCCAGTAGCAATCAGCCCCAGCATTTT CASSIGNGGSSSNQPQHF
TRBJ2-5 NA TRBV5-1 NA TGCGCCAGCAGCTTGGGACTCACTATGCCCGAGACCCAGTACTTC CASSLGLTMPETQYF
TRBJ2-2 NA TRBV5-1 NA TGCGCCAGCGGGCGGGCCACGAACACCGGGGAGCTGTTTTTT CASGRATNTGELFF
TRBJ1-2 NA TRBV10-3 TRBD1 TGTGCCATCAGCCTCGGACAGGGGGTCACCTTC CAISLGQGVTF
TRBJ2-3 NA TRBV5-4 TRBD2 TGTGCCAGCGGTAGCGGGAGGCTAAGCACAGATACGCAGTATTTT CASGSGRLSTDTQYF
TRBJ2-3 NA TRBV14 NA TGTGCCAGCAGCCACAGGGCCACAGATACGCAGTATTTT CASSHRATDTQYF
TRBJ2-3 NA TRBV28 TRBD2 TGTGCCTCCTGGACTAGCGGGACCGGAGATACGCAGTATTTT CASWTSGTGDTQYF
TRBJ2-7 NA TRBV5-1 TRBD2 TGCGCCAGCAGCTTGGATGCGGGAGGGCCCTACGAGCAGTACTTC CASSLDAGGPYEQYF
TRBJ2-2 NA TRBV18 NA TGTGCCAGCTCAACGCGGTCTTTTGCGACGACCGGGGAGCTGTTTTTT CASSTRSFATTGELFF
TRBJ2-3 NA TRBV4-2 NA TGTGCCAGCAGCCAAGTCGGAGGGACTAGCACAGATACGCAGTATTTT CASSQVGGTSTDTQYF
TRBJ2-5 NA TRBV7-9 TRBD1 TGTGCCAGCAGCTCGACAGGGCAAGAGACCCAGTACTTC CASSSTGQETQYF
TRBJ2-7 NA TRBV29-1 NA TGCAGCGTCGTTGTAGCTAGCTACGAGCAGTACTTC CSVVVASYEQYF
TRBJ2-7 few TRBV7-9 TRBD2 TGTGCCAGCAGCTTTCCAGGGAGGGGAGCCTATCAGTACTTC CASSFPGRGAYQYF
TRBJ2-3 NA TRBV18 TRBD1 TGTGCCAGCTCCCGACAGGGGGCCCCAGATACGCAGTATTTT CASSRQGAPDTQYF
TRBJ1-2 few TRBV15 NA TGTGCCACCAGCAGAGACAGGGTTTATGGCTACACCTTC CATSRDRVYGYTF
TRBJ2-7 NA TRBV7-9 NA TGTGCCAGCAGCTCCGGGGGACAGTTCCCCTACGAGCAGTACTTC CASSSGGQFPYEQYF
TRBJ1-1 few TRBV27 NA TGTGCCAGCAGTTTACGCACACAGACTAGGGACACTGAAGCTTTCTTT CASSLRTQTRDTEAFF
TRBJ1-5 few TRBV19 NA TGTGCCAGTACCCAACAGGCGTTTCAGCCCCAGCATTTT CASTQQAFQPQHF
TRBJ2-1 few TRBV25-1 NA TGTGCCAGCAGTAATAGCGGCGGGGACTACAATGAGCAGTTCTTC CASSNSGGDYNEQFF
TRBJ2-2 few TRBV7-2 NA TGTGCCAGCAGCCGGAGGGGCACCGGGGAGCTGTTTTTT CASSRRGTGELFF
TRBJ1-5 few TRBV30 NA TGTGCCTACCAAACCAGTGGCAATCAGCCCCAGCATTTT CAYQTSGNQPQHF
TRBJ2-1 NA TRBV27 NA TGTGCCAGCAGTCTTGATCAGTACGGTAGCTGGCAGTTCTTC CASSLDQYGSWQFF
TRBJ2-3 NA TRBV5-1 NA TGCGCCAGCCTCCGGGACACCAGCACAGATACGCAGTATTTT CASLRDTSTDTQYF
TRBJ1-1 few TRBV7-6 NA TGTGCCAGCAGCTTGGCGGCGGCTAACACTGAAGCTTTCTTT CASSLAAANTEAFF